These 10 T cell receptor beta chains share one sample of origin, sequenced in a study of cytomegalovirus exposure and HLA in healthy donors (dated by TCRdb to the late 2010s). Receptors were amplified or captured by the immunoSEQ multiplex PCR assay. For the multiplex PCR, a mixture combining 60 forward primers for TCR Vbeta segments and 13 reverse primers for TCR Jbeta segments was used. TCRdb stores this immuneACCESS table with in-frame sequences only. Part of the clones is absent; in the studies checked, under half of the shortfall reflects unresolved V genes, and no reason is known for the rest. The sample contains some 120,000 clones, about 79% of them found a single time. 3.5% to 4.5% of the sample comes from the top ten. The sample comprised PBMCs. Receptor source: a man younger than 40 in good health and CMV-seropositive.

This chain links TRBV28 with TRBJ1-3; D possibly corresponds to TRBD1 (6 bases). The CDR3 runs 15 residues. V lost 6 bases and J lost 1, with 13 bases in between. Germline V gene data show CDR1 as MDHEN and CDR2 as SYDVKM. DNA of the CDR3: TGTGCCAGCAGCCCACCAACAGGGTCTGGAAACACCATATATTTT. This gives the protein CASSPPTGSGNTIYF.

The rearrangement uses TRBV27 and TRBJ1-6, with D tentatively TRBD1 (5 bases). Germline V gives CDR1 MNHEY, CDR2 SMNVEV (reference sequence). V lost 6 bases and J 8 bases, leaving 14 bases between the germline ends. The CDR3 consists of 14 residues. The CDR3 spells CASSPGIRYSPLHF. The CDR3 DNA sequence: TGTGCCAGCAGCCCAGGGATCAGGTATTCACCCCTCCACTTT.

The V and J genes are TRBV28 and TRBJ2-3, with 7 nucleotides matching TRBD2. Trimming cost V 4 bases and J 0 bases; bases outside gene matches: 4. In germline, CDR1 is MDHEN, CDR2 SYDVKM. CDR3 length equals 15 residues. Here the CDR3 reads CASSSLAPSTDTQYF. The CDR3 nucleotides are TGTGCCAGCAGTTCACTAGCGCCTAGCACAGATACGCAGTATTTT. The variable domain in full, completed from reference TRBV28 and TRBJ2-3, reads DVKVTQSSRYLVKRTGEKVFLECVQDMDHENMFWYRQDPGLGLRLIYFSYDVKMKEKGDIPEGYSVSREKKERFSLILESASTNQTSMYLCASSSLAPSTDTQYFGPGTRLTVL.

The chain carries TRBV14 and TRBJ2-7; a possible D gene is TRBD2 (6 bases). V dropped 0 bases and J dropped 4 bases, with 16 bases sitting between them. The CDR3 covers 16 residues. Germline V gives CDR1 SGHDN, CDR2 FVKESK. CDR3 in amino acids: CASSQEGWDSIYEQYF. CDR3 DNA sequence: TGTGCCAGCAGCCAAGAAGGTTGGGACTCGATATACGAGCAGTACTTC.

V gene TRBV6-7 combines with J gene TRBJ2-5, with no clear D. Near its end, the DNA agrees better with TRBJ2-7, so the J call may be wrong. TRBV6-7 is reported as an ORF; its role is uncertain. The CDR3 length is 10 residues. The CDR3 coding sequence is TGTGCCATCAACCCGGTCGAGCAGTACTTC. It is translated as CAINPVEQYF.

The CDR3 region is CASSIRSYNEQFF. In DNA, the CDR3 is TGTGCCAGTAGTATTCGGTCGTACAATGAGCAGTTCTTC. The rearrangement uses TRBV19 and TRBJ2-1; D unclear. Trimming left V 3 bases short and J 4 bases short, with 7 bases between. This CDR3 is built from 13 residues. In germline, CDR1 is LNHDA, CDR2 SQIVND (reference sequence).

The V and J genes are TRBV7-9 and TRBJ2-6, with TRBD1 as a possible D gene (6 bases). The CDR3 spans 16 residues. The germline V gene has CDR1 SEHNR and CDR2 FQNEAQ (reference sequence). The ends were cut back, 5 bases at V and 2 bases at J, with 13 bases in the middle. The CDR3 DNA follows: TGTGCCAGCAGCCTACAGGGTTCCGCTGGGGCCAACGTCCTGACTTTC. It is translated as CASSLQGSAGANVLTF. Full variable domain (remainder filled in from reference TRBV7-9 and TRBJ2-6): DTGVSQNPRHKITKRGQNVTFRCDPISEHNRLYWYRQTLGQGPEFLTYFQNEAQLEKSRLLSDRFSAERPKGSFSTLEIQRTEQGDSAMYLCASSLQGSAGANVLTFGAGSRLTVL.

J is TRBJ1-4 and V is TRBV6-6; 9 bases agree with TRBD1. The CDR3 has 15 residues. Germline V lookup: CDR1 MNHNY, CDR2 SVGAGI (reference sequence). After removal of 5 bases from V and 5 bases from J, the junction contained 6 bases not matched to a gene. The CDR3 region is CASSPGQGWNEKLFF. DNA of the CDR3: TGTGCCAGCAGTCCGGGACAGGGTTGGAATGAAAAACTGTTTTTT.

This clone was seen a handful of times. This chain links TRBV19 with TRBJ1-5; D is unresolved. V lost 3 bases to trimming and J lost 6 bases, with 6 bases between them. From germline, CDR1 is LNHDA and CDR2 SQIVND (reference sequence). The length of the CDR3 is 12 residues. In nucleotides, the CDR3 is TGTGCCAGTAGTATTTGGGCTCAGCCCCAGCATTTT. This codes for CASSIWAQPQHF. The complete variable domain, with remaining parts taken from reference TRBV19 and TRBJ1-5, reads DGGITQSPKYLFRKEGQNVTLSCEQNLNHDAMYWYRQDPGQGLRLIYYSQIVNDFQKGDIAEGYSVSREKKESFPLTVTSAQKNPTAFYLCASSIWAQPQHFGDGTRLSIL.

The chain employs TRBV2 and TRBJ2-5, with a tentative D call TRBD2 (6 bases). The CDR3 runs 14 residues. The V gene lost 6 bases and the J gene lost 5 bases, with 16 bases spanning the gap. Germline CDR1 and CDR2: SNHLY and FYNNEI. The CDR3 loop is CASSRGGSSETQYF. The CDR3 DNA follows: TGTGCCAGCAGCAGAGGAGGGAGCAGTGAGACCCAGTACTTC.